The T cell receptor (beta chain) under discussion was sequenced for a study of blood T cell repertoires in COVID-19 (dated by TCRdb to the early 2020s). With respect to the entire study: Samples covering the acute and convalescent phases of COVID-19 were provided by collaborators in the United States, Italy and Spain. A de-identified subject ID, COVID-19 status, age in years and sex were almost always included in the sample metadata. Where available, HLA class I and class II types were taken from metadata supplied by the sample provider and were not determined by assay-based typing. Subjects who had been exposed to COVID-19, were actively infected with it, or had recovered from it provided the deeply sampled blood TCRbeta repertoires that made up the dataset. A freely available public database, intended as a resource for researchers studying the immune response to SARS-CoV-2, is where the repertoires were released. The prospective study material was composed of cDNA or gDNA derived from T cells, B-cell-depleted T cells, or PBMCs. The samples were drawn from the first 160 participants of the ongoing ImmuneRACE study and from more than 1,000 subjects provided by 6 global collaborators. The investigation overall reported the following: The quantity of clinical and demographic metadata differed by source and by participant and was supplied without curation.

Notes on this clone: Its cognate antigen has yet to be identified. One base away there is no much larger clone; base qualities are not given.

At one collaborating source in Seattle, patients were enrolled during active infection and were followed longitudinally through the course of disease. Each collaborating institution followed its own protocols to collect whole blood in K2EDTA tubes. For TCRbeta analysis, collaborator samples were shipped as frozen whole blood, as isolated PBMCs, or as DNA extracted from either sample type. Trimming costs V 3 bases and J 8 bases, and their ends lie 12 bases apart. CDR3 length: 14 amino acids, cysteine to phenylalanine. Solely the CDR3 DNA is kept, with 42 bases framed from the first base. Sequences SGHNT (CDR1) and YYREEE (CDR2) are obtained from the germline V gene (reference sequence). TCRbeta CDR3 regions were amplified from genomic DNA using the immunoSEQ Assay, a bias-controlled multiplex PCR. Per the original workflow: The number of nucleated cells in each sample was estimated by amplification of reference gene primers within the assay. Sequence reads were collapsed and filtered to measure the absolute abundance of every unique TCRbeta CDR3 rearrangement. For each sample, productive Simpson clonality was calculated as the square root of Simpson's diversity index across productive rearrangements. In its TCRdb copy, this immuneACCESS table keeps in-frame sequences only and misses some clones. Where compared with another copy, unresolved V genes explain less than half of these, and the others have no known cause. V and J calls and clone size are given by that table; D and trimming were obtained from the DNA. In all, the sample holds about 200,000 clones, and around four fifths of those were seen once. Together, the top ten hold about 0.91% of the sample.

This sequence uses TRBV5-4 and TRBJ1-6; the D region possibly corresponds to TRBD1 (5 bases align). The sequencing input was peripheral blood. The receptor comes from a man in his sixties with COVID-19, enrolled during active disease. The CDR3: CASSSQGLDSPLHF. The nucleotide sequence reads as follows: TGTGCCAGCAGCTCCCAGGGTTTGGATTCACCCCTCCACTTT.